The 27 T cell receptor beta chains presented below share a single source sample, sequenced in a study of shared clonotypes between healthy human individuals. Assay used: immunoSEQ multiplex PCR; TCRdb lists only in-frame clones, some missing. The data show 450,000 or so clones, about 74% seen once. The sequenced sample was PBMCs. The receptors come from a woman between 40 and 55 years old in good health. Some clones in this sample may be carry-over from other donors' samples.

The rearrangement uses TRBV6-1 and TRBJ1-3; unclear D gene. CDR1 and CDR2 from the germline V gene are MNHNS and SASEGT. The length of the CDR3 is 15 residues. V lost 4 bases and J 2 bases, leaving 12 bases between the germline ends. CDR3 sequence (DNA): TGTGCCAGCAGTGCACTCACAGATACTGGAAACACCATATATTTT. This translates into CASSALTDTGNTIYF.

The chain has TRBV6-6 and TRBJ2-7; no firm D call. The CDR3 totals 16 residues. V gave up 2 bases and J gave up 3 bases, with 17 bases separating them. Looked up from germline, CDR1 is MNHNY and CDR2 is SVGAGI (reference sequence). CDR3 protein: CASSYSRASRVYEQYF. CDR3 in DNA: TGTGCCAGCAGTTACAGCCGGGCGAGTCGGGTCTACGAGCAGTACTTC.

Only a few counts were recorded for this clone. The chain recombines TRBV5-6 with TRBJ1-5; D is undetermined. This CDR3 spans 15 amino acids. The V gene's germline CDR1 is SGHDT and CDR2 YYEEEE. Deletions cut 1 base from V and 0 bases from J, with 8 bases between. CDR3 region: CASSLNADSNQPQHF. As DNA, the CDR3 is TGTGCCAGCAGCTTGAACGCTGATAGCAATCAGCCCCAGCATTTT. The complete variable domain, with remaining parts taken from reference TRBV5-6 and TRBJ1-5, reads DAGVTQSPTHLIKTRGQQVTLRCSPKSGHDTVSWYQQALGQGPQFIFQYYEEEERQRGNFPDRFSGHQFPNYSSELNVNALLLGDSALYLCASSLNADSNQPQHFGDGTRLSIL.

This chain joins TRBV5-1 and TRBJ2-1, with TRBD2 identical over 9 bases. Germline assignment: CDR1 SGHRS and CDR2 YFSETQ. The length of the CDR3 is 16 residues. Trimming took 4 bases from V and 5 from J; bases not matched to a gene: 10. The CDR3 protein is CASSPNLAGTDNEQFF. CDR3 nucleotides: TGCGCCAGCAGCCCGAATCTAGCGGGGACGGACAATGAGCAGTTCTTC.

The CDR3 DNA sequence: TGTGCCACCTGGACAGGATCCACCGGGGAGCTGTTTTTT. It translates to CATWTGSTGELFF. The V and J genes are TRBV10-3 and TRBJ2-2; 7 bases agree with TRBD1. Trimming at V came to 10 bases and at J to 4 bases, leaving 6 bases not matched to a gene. Germline V gene data show CDR1 as ENHRY and CDR2 as SYGVKD. The CDR3 spans 13 residues.

This clone was seen only once. The V call is TRBV10-3, the J call TRBJ2-3; D unresolved. V gave up 7 bases and J gave up 4 bases, with 9 bases separating them. This CDR3 has 12 residues. Germline CDR1 ENHRY, CDR2 SYGVKD. The DNA for the CDR3 is TGTGCCATCACAACGGAGCCAGATACGCAGTATTTT. This encodes CAITTEPDTQYF.

The table lists this clone with a count of one. The genes are TRBV29-1 and TRBJ2-5; the match to TRBD2 covers 7 bases. The germline V gene encodes CDR1 SQVTM and CDR2 ANQGSEA. The trim removed 3 bases at V and 5 bases at J, leaving 12 bases unmatched. The CDR3 consists of 15 residues. The chain's CDR3 is CSVEGGSTGRETQYF. Written as DNA, the CDR3 is TGCAGCGTTGAGGGTGGGAGCACCGGGAGGGAGACCCAGTACTTC. Full variable domain (rest looked up from reference TRBV29-1 and TRBJ2-5): SAVISQKPSRDICQRGTSLTIQCQVDSQVTMMFWYRQQPGQSLTLIATANQGSEATYESGFVIDKFPISRPNLTFSTLTVSNMSPEDSSIYLCSVEGGSTGRETQYFGPGTRLLVL.

To note about this clone: A far larger clone is a single base away, which makes a read error likely. Likely a read error: the CDR3 ends without its conserved phenylalanine or tryptophan. This rearrangement joins TRBV10-3 to TRBJ1-1; unclear D gene. Trimming removed 6 bases at V and 1 base at J, with 9 bases between. This CDR3 has 13 residues. Looked up from germline, CDR1 is ENHRY and CDR2 is SYGVKD. CDR3 sequence (DNA): TGTGCCATCAGACTGTACGCGAACACTGAAGCTTTCTCT. Encoded protein: CAIRLYANTEAFS.

This chain connects TRBV30 to TRBJ1-1; 9 nucleotides line up with TRBD1. V shed 1 base and J 9 bases; nucleotides not matched to a gene: 9. There are 14 residues in the CDR3. Germline loops: CDR1 GTSNPN, CDR2 SVGIG (reference sequence). The CDR3 region has the DNA TGTGCCTGGAGTGGGGGACAGGGAGGTTGGAAAGCTTTCTTT. This encodes CAWSGGQGGWKAFF. The whole variable domain, filled in from reference TRBV30 and TRBJ1-1, reads SQTIHQWPATLVQPVGSPLSLECTVEGTSNPNLYWYRQAAGRGLQLLFYSVGIGQISSEVPQNLSASRPQDRQFILSSKKLLLSDSGFYLCAWSGGQGGWKAFFGQGTRLTVV.

The chain carries TRBV19 and TRBJ1-1, with 7 bases fitting TRBD1. The V segment lost 6 bases and the J segment 6 bases; nucleotides outside the gene matches: 10. The germline CDR1 and CDR2 sequences are LNHDA and SQIVND (reference sequence). The CDR3 length is 14 residues. The CDR3 is CASRYRGEVPEAFF. The CDR3 DNA reads as TGTGCCAGTAGGTACAGGGGCGAAGTCCCTGAAGCTTTCTTT.

A remark on this clone: This sequence is one base from a far larger clone and is likely a read error. J is TRBJ2-7 and V is TRBV9, with 8 bases aligning to TRBD1. This CDR3 is built from 15 residues. Trimming took 3 bases from V and 5 from J; bases not matched to a gene: 10. Germline CDR1 reads SGDLS; CDR2 reads YYNGEE. Here the CDR3 reads CASSARTGLGHEQYF. CDR3 DNA sequence: TGTGCCAGCAGCGCCAGGACAGGGTTGGGCCACGAGCAGTACTTC. The whole variable domain, remainder taken from reference TRBV9 and TRBJ2-7, is DSGVTQTPKHLITATGQRVTLRCSPRSGDLSVYWYQQSLDQGLQFLIQYYNGEERAKGNILERFSAQQFPDLHSELNLSSLELGDSALYFCASSARTGLGHEQYFGPGTRLTVT.

The J gene is TRBJ1-1, the V gene TRBV18; no definite D call. This CDR3 is 16 amino acids long. The germline V gene has CDR1 KGHSH and CDR2 LQKENI. The V end lost 5 bases, the J end lost 2 bases, and 18 bases lay between the germline ends. CDR3 bases: TGTGCCAGCTCAATGTTGGGCAGAAACATTAACACTGAAGCTTTCTTT. It codes for CASSMLGRNINTEAFF.

This clone was observed a few times. The chain is built from TRBV27 and TRBJ2-6; D uncertain. Germline V gene sequence: CDR1 MNHEY, CDR2 SMNVEV (reference sequence). The CDR3 extends over 15 amino acids. The ends were cut back, 9 bases at V and 2 bases at J, with 14 bases in the middle. The CDR3 protein is CASSPQATGANVLTF. The CDR3 DNA reads as TGTGCCAGTTCCCCCCAGGCCACTGGGGCCAACGTCCTGACTTTC. Looking up the rest from reference TRBV27 and TRBJ2-6 gives the full variable domain: EAQVTQNPRYLITVTGKKLTVTCSQNMNHEYMSWYRQDPGLGLRQIYYSMNVEVTDKGDVPEGYKVSRKEKRNFPLILESPSPNQTSLYFCASSPQATGANVLTFGAGSRLTVL.

The sample holds a few counts of this clone. The rearrangement joins TRBV30 to TRBJ2-7, with D possibly called TRBD1 or TRBD2 (5 bases each). The ends were cut back, 4 bases at V and 3 bases at J, with 16 bases in the middle. This CDR3 is 14 amino acids long. Germline values: CDR1 GTSNPN, CDR2 SVGIG (reference sequence). DNA for the CDR3: TGTGCCTGGACTCCATCGGGACCGAGCTACGAGCAGTACTTC. Amino acids: CAWTPSGPSYEQYF. Full variable domain (remainder filled in from reference TRBV30 and TRBJ2-7): SQTIHQWPATLVQPVGSPLSLECTVEGTSNPNLYWYRQAAGRGLQLLFYSVGIGQISSEVPQNLSASRPQDRQFILSSKKLLLSDSGFYLCAWTPSGPSYEQYFGPGTRLTVT.

About this clone itself: One base separates it from a far larger clone, so it is likely a read error. Other DNA sequences of this sample code for an identical CDR3. The J gene is TRBJ1-5, the V gene TRBV18, with D unclear. The germline CDR1 and CDR2 sequences are KGHSH and LQKENI. The CDR3 sequence is 14 residues long. CDR3 nucleotide sequence: TGTGCCAGCTCAGAGGCCTATAGCAATCAGCCTCAGCATTTT. This codes for CASSEAYSNQPQHF.

The gene calls are TRBV5-1 and TRBJ2-7; a possible D gene is TRBD1 (5 bases). Between the trimmed V and J ends, which lost 0 bases and 3 bases, there was a span of 16 bases. The CDR3 is 16 residues long. Germline V CDR1 and CDR2: SGHRS, YFSETQ. In DNA form, the CDR3 reads TGCGCCAGCAGCTTGGTCCCCCAGGGTGGGTTCTACGAGCAGTACTTC. Protein: CASSLVPQGGFYEQYF.

V is TRBV5-1 and J is TRBJ1-4; D uncertain. This CDR3 comprises 15 residues. CDR1 is SGHRS, CDR2 YFSETQ, per germline. V was pared by 2 bases and J by 5 bases, with 13 bases between. Here the CDR3 DNA reads TGCGCCAGCAGCTTTACGGGCCCCGGCAATGAAAAACTGTTTTTT. The encoded protein is CASSFTGPGNEKLFF.

This clone was picked up one time. V and J are TRBV9 and TRBJ2-7, with D possibly being TRBD2 (5 bases). The CDR3 contains 14 residues. V lost 4 bases, J lost 4 bases, and 15 bases lay in between. Germline CDR1 SGDLS, CDR2 YYNGEE. CDR3 nucleotide sequence: TGTGCCAGCAGCCCCTGGGGAGACTCTTACGAGCAGTACTTC. Translation gives CASSPWGDSYEQYF.

The chain has TRBV28 and TRBJ2-1, with TRBD1 matching 7 bases. The CDR3 contains 15 residues. Per germline, CDR1 MDHEN and CDR2 SYDVKM. J gave up 1 base and V 5 bases, and 5 bases lay outside the gene matches. CDR3 coding DNA: TGTGCCAGCAGTCCCGACAGGGAATCCTACAATGAGCAGTTCTTC. Protein product: CASSPDRESYNEQFF.

V usage is TRBV19 and J usage is TRBJ1-1; no clear D gene. The germline gives CDR1 LNHDA, CDR2 SQIVND (reference sequence). The CDR3 totals 14 residues. V lost 3 bases and J lost 1, with 9 bases in between. In DNA form, the CDR3 reads TGTGCCAGTAGTATGGAACAGACGAACACTGAAGCTTTCTTT. Amino acids: CASSMEQTNTEAFF.

CDR3: CASSWTSGRVEQFF. The CDR3 nucleotides read TGCGCCAGCAGCTGGACTAGCGGGAGGGTTGAGCAGTTCTTC. The V call is TRBV5-1, the J call TRBJ2-1; 15 positions agree with TRBD2. The V gene end was trimmed by 3 bases and the J gene end by 9 bases; junction bases not matched to a gene: 1. Germline V CDR1 and CDR2: SGHRS, YFSETQ. The CDR3 is made up of 14 amino acids.

The V and J genes are TRBV5-8 and TRBJ2-1, with D tentatively TRBD1 (7 bases). This CDR3 region has 15 residues. V was trimmed by 1 base and J by 0 bases, leaving 8 bases between them. CDR1 and CDR2 (germline): SGHTS, YDEGEE. In nucleotides, the CDR3 is TGTGCCAGCAGCTTGCAGGGGGGCTCCTACAATGAGCAGTTCTTC. Residues: CASSLQGGSYNEQFF.

For this clone: Given a much more abundant clone one base away, this may be a read error. Other DNA sequences in this specimen translate into the identical CDR3. V usage is TRBV15 and J usage is TRBJ2-7; TRBD1 matches 8 bases. The CDR3 length is 17 residues. V shed 3 bases and J 3 bases; nucleotides not matched to a gene: 13. Germline CDR1 and CDR2: LNHNV and YYDKDF (reference sequence). The CDR3 DNA reads TGTGCCACCAGCAGGGGGGCGGCAGGGGGCTTCAACTACGAGCAGTACTTC. Amino acid sequence: CATSRGAAGGFNYEQYF.

On this clone: Different DNA sequences within this sample yield the same CDR3. V usage is TRBV19 and J usage is TRBJ2-7; 8 positions agree with TRBD2. J gave up 2 bases and V 2 bases, and 2 bases lay outside the gene matches. The CDR3 sequence is 14 residues long. The germline gives CDR1 LNHDA, CDR2 SQIVND (reference sequence). CDR3 amino acids: CASSILAGAYEQYF. The CDR3 bases are TGTGCCAGTAGTATACTAGCGGGCGCCTACGAGCAGTACTTC.

The chain combines TRBV2 with TRBJ1-2, with 9 positions matching TRBD1. J was trimmed by 6 bases and V by 5 bases; bases with no gene match: 10. The CDR3 extends over 15 amino acids. Germline values: CDR1 SNHLY, CDR2 FYNNEI. The CDR3 here is CASSIRTGERNGYTF. The DNA of the CDR3 is TGTGCCAGCAGTATTCGGACAGGGGAACGGAATGGCTACACCTTC.

V is TRBV28 and J is TRBJ1-1; no reliable D call. Germline CDR1 reads MDHEN; CDR2 reads SYDVKM. Trimming removed 6 bases from V and 3 bases from J, with 11 bases in between. The CDR3 runs 13 residues. Here the CDR3 reads CASSSGGYTEAFF. As DNA, the CDR3 is TGTGCCAGCAGCTCCGGAGGCTACACTGAAGCTTTCTTT.

The chain employs TRBV11-2 and TRBJ2-1, with D possibly matching TRBD1 (6 bases). Looked up from germline, CDR1 is SGHAT and CDR2 is FQNNGV. Trimming removed 1 base from V and 3 bases from J, with 13 bases in between. The CDR3 spans 16 residues. CDR3 loop: CASSLAQAGVYNEQFF. CDR3 sequence (DNA): TGTGCCAGCAGCTTAGCCCAGGCAGGGGTCTACAATGAGCAGTTCTTC.